These T cell receptor beta chains were read from a single sample in a study of regulatory T cells in long-lasting Graves disease. TCRdb re-analysed the multiplex PCR reads in MiXCR, keeping a single row per CDR3 protein. The table includes some 490,000 distinct CDR3 sequences, around 12% detected once. This same sample was also taken into another study, of T cells in Graves' hyperthyroidism and ophthalmopathy.

Sequenced material: peripheral blood mononuclear cells (PBMCs), taken at new diagnosis, from a patient treated with antithyroid drugs. These receptors came from a woman aged 25 to 39 with Graves disease. CDR3s include the opening cysteine and the closing phenylalanine or tryptophan. Each record gives: V gene, D gene, J gene, clone size, CDR3 DNA, CDR3 protein. A D gene is named only where the DNA matches it firmly. Clone sizes are given selectively: once, few, many, or a class where the clone is expanded.

v_call: TRBV28; d_call: -; j_call: TRBJ2-1; clone_size: many; cdr3_nt: TGTGCCAGCAACCGTTTAGGACTACTGTACAATGAGCAGTTCTTC; cdr3_aa: CASNRLGLLYNEQFF
v_call: TRBV7-8; d_call: -; j_call: TRBJ1-1; clone_size: many; cdr3_nt: TGTGCCAGCACCAAATCAGTGTTTTACACTGAAGCTTTCTTT; cdr3_aa: CASTKSVFYTEAFF
v_call: TRBV7-9; d_call: -; j_call: TRBJ2-2; clone_size: few; cdr3_nt: TGTGCCAGCAGCTTAGCTCCGGGTCGGAGCACCGGGGAGCTGTTTTTT; cdr3_aa: CASSLAPGRSTGELFF
v_call: TRBV28; d_call: TRBD2; j_call: TRBJ2-1; clone_size: few; cdr3_nt: TGTGCCAGCCGTCCTGCCTGGCTAGCGGGCAATGAGCAGTTCTTC; cdr3_aa: CASRPAWLAGNEQFF
v_call: TRBV11-2; d_call: TRBD1; j_call: TRBJ2-2; clone_size: many; cdr3_nt: TGTGCCAGCAGCTTGAAAGGGACAGGGGTCACCGGGGAGCTGTTTTTT; cdr3_aa: CASSLKGTGVTGELFF
v_call: TRBV28; d_call: TRBD1; j_call: TRBJ2-5; clone_size: many; cdr3_nt: TGTGCCAGCAGAACCGGGACAGGGGGTCCGCGGACCCAGTACTTC; cdr3_aa: CASRTGTGGPRTQYF
v_call: TRBV5-4; d_call: -; j_call: TRBJ2-7; clone_size: many; cdr3_nt: TGTGCCAGCAGCTTGGACCGTGCGGGCTACGAGCAGTACTTC; cdr3_aa: CASSLDRAGYEQYF
v_call: TRBV7-2; d_call: -; j_call: TRBJ1-5; clone_size: many; cdr3_nt: TGTGCCAGCAGCTTAGACGGCAGGGCAACATCAGTGCCCCAGCATTTT; cdr3_aa: CASSLDGRATSVPQHF
v_call: TRBV12-3/TRBV12-4; d_call: TRBD1; j_call: TRBJ1-4; clone_size: many; cdr3_nt: TGTGCCACGACGGAGCAGGGGGACAAACTGTTTTTT; cdr3_aa: CATTEQGDKLFF
v_call: TRBV5-1; d_call: -; j_call: TRBJ1-2; clone_size: -; cdr3_nt: TGCGCCAGCAGCTTGACGAGGGGGATCTATGGCTACACCTTC; cdr3_aa: CASSLTRGIYGYTF
v_call: TRBV28; d_call: -; j_call: TRBJ1-1; clone_size: -; cdr3_nt: TGTGCCAGCAGTTTCCGGGACGGAATTTTGAACACTGAAGCTTTCTTT; cdr3_aa: CASSFRDGILNTEAFF
v_call: TRBV2; d_call: -; j_call: TRBJ2-7; clone_size: many; cdr3_nt: TGTGCCAGCACCCGAGGGTCCTACTACGAGCAGTACTTC; cdr3_aa: CASTRGSYYEQYF
v_call: TRBV12-3/TRBV12-4; d_call: TRBD1; j_call: TRBJ2-7; clone_size: many; cdr3_nt: TGTGCCAGCAGCCCAGGACAGGGGGAGGCCTCCTACGAGCAGTACTTC; cdr3_aa: CASSPGQGEASYEQYF
v_call: TRBV27; d_call: -; j_call: TRBJ2-1; clone_size: many; cdr3_nt: TGTGCCAGCAGTTTATCCAGGGGCTATGAGCAGTTCTTC; cdr3_aa: CASSLSRGYEQFF
v_call: TRBV2; d_call: -; j_call: TRBJ2-7; clone_size: many; cdr3_nt: TGTGCCAGCAGTGAAGACAGGAGCTCCTACGAGCAGTACTTC; cdr3_aa: CASSEDRSSYEQYF
v_call: TRBV25-1; d_call: -; j_call: TRBJ1-2; clone_size: -; cdr3_nt: TGTGCCAGCAGTGAATTTGTCTATGGCTACACCTTC; cdr3_aa: CASSEFVYGYTF